The entry below describes one TCR beta chain. What it binds is unknown. This entry belongs to a study of blood T cells in healthy people across ages. The authors isolated at least 6 million PBMCs per sample. Alongside a J-beta primer mix, a sample-barcoded 5' primer served in a second PCR lasting roughly 7 to 12 cycles. Every molecule of cDNA carried a tag from a template-switch adaptor with 12 random nucleotides. TCRdb called the 5' RACE reads again in MiXCR, with one record for every CDR3 protein. This table holds 1.4 million or so distinct CDR3 sequences, 35% to 45% found once. Overall study findings and caveats: Any conclusive comparison of naive versus antigen-experienced cells was prevented by using unsorted PBMCs. Comparison with aged donors showed that long-lived donors had more naive CD4+ cells and higher diversity.

V trimming: 3 bases; J trimming: 5 bases; junction bases outside the gene matches: 8. CDR3 length equals 15 residues. The germline V gene has CDR1 LGHNA and CDR2 YSLEER. The TCR comes from a woman between 18 and 29 years old in good health. This chain links TRBV4-3 with TRBJ2-5, with 8 bases that match TRBD2. The specimen was blood. The chain's CDR3 is CASSQVRGGRETQYF. CDR3 DNA sequence: TGCGCCAGCAGCCAGGTACGGGGGGGCCGCGAGACCCAGTACTTC.